The clone carrying this T cell receptor (beta chain) was picked up a small number of times. Antigen specificity is unknown. The data belong to a study of cytomegalovirus exposure and HLA in healthy donors. Study at large: Drawn from HLA-typed donors, about 82 million unique TCRs were held in an early data release. Regarding the study as a whole: The only immune exposure information that was available was CMV serostatus.

Researchers ran the PCR with 60 Vbeta and 13 Jbeta primers. Profiled with immunoSEQ multiplex PCR; TCRdb holds only in-frame clones, not every one. Of more than 100,000 clones listed, less than 65% are singletons. Sequenced sample: PBMCs. The receptor's source is a man in his forties or fifties in good health and CMV-seropositive.

CDR3 amino acids: CASSLVGGSYNEQFF. Written as DNA, the CDR3 is TGTGCCAGCAGCTTAGTGGGGGGATCCTACAATGAGCAGTTCTTC. The chain has TRBV7-3 and TRBJ2-1; possibly TRBD2 for D (6 bases). Trimming cost V 2 bases and J 1 base, with 9 bases left between them. Germline V gene sequence: CDR1 SGHTA, CDR2 FQGTGA. This CDR3 has 15 residues.